The 2 T cell receptor beta chains below were found in one sample sequenced in a study of blood T cell repertoires in COVID-19. The data were produced by immunoSEQ multiplex PCR, yet TCRdb's version contains in-frame clones alone and is incomplete. Of 80,000 to 100,000 clones listed, 80% were seen once; the top ten hold over 9%. Sequenced: peripheral blood. These receptors were taken from a woman aged 70 to 79 with acute or convalescent COVID-19.

The chain carries TRBV5-1 and TRBJ2-1; 9 positions match TRBD2. This CDR3 is built from 16 residues. V was clipped by 0 bases and J by 8 bases; unmatched bases: 9. Germline V gene data show CDR1 as SGHRS and CDR2 as YFSETQ. CDR3 loop: CASSLEGGLAGYEQFF. CDR3 in DNA: TGCGCCAGCAGCTTGGAGGGGGGACTAGCCGGCTATGAGCAGTTCTTC.

This chain uses TRBV18 with TRBJ1-5; D is unresolved. V shed 5 bases and J shed 3 bases, with 14 bases lying between them. The CDR3 spans 15 residues. Germline CDR1 is KGHSH and CDR2 is LQKENI. The CDR3 region is CASSTRGGLNQPQHF. CDR3 DNA sequence: TGTGCCAGCTCAACCCGGGGTGGACTCAATCAGCCCCAGCATTTT.